Listed here are 24 T cell receptor beta chains from one sample, sequenced in a study of identical twins. One entry per CDR3 protein, called by TCRdb with MiXCR from the 5' RACE reads. The sample consists of some 210,000 distinct CDR3 sequences, roughly 15% of them appearing once. The same data also went into a second study, on T cells expressing NK-cell markers.

Material: CD8+ T cells sorted from blood. These receptors originate from a woman aged 18-35 years in good health.

This sequence joins TRBV12-3 or TRBV12-4 and TRBJ1-2; D is ambiguous. CDR3 size: 13 residues. V lost 5 bases and J lost 8, with 15 bases in between. CDR3 bases: TGTGCCAGCAGTCCCGCCGCCTCCGGCGGCTACACCTTC. Protein product: CASSPAASGGYTF.

This clonotype was counted a few times. The chain is built from TRBV9 and TRBJ2-3; D gene unclear. V was cut by 4 bases and J by 7 bases, with 16 bases left in between. The germline gives CDR1 SGDLS, CDR2 YYNGEE. The CDR3 covers 14 residues. In DNA, the CDR3 is TGTGCCAGCAGCAAGTCCCACGTCGGCCATACGCAGTATTTT. It codes for CASSKSHVGHTQYF.

This clonotype was picked up a small number of times. The J gene is TRBJ2-3, the V gene TRBV6-1; D not certain. CDR1 and CDR2 (germline): MNHNS, SASEGT. Trimming took 10 bases from V and 1 from J, leaving 15 bases between them. The CDR3 length is 14 residues. DNA for the CDR3: TGTGCCACCCGTCCAGTGGTAGGCACAGATACGCAGTATTTT. The encoded protein is CATRPVVGTDTQYF.

This clonotype appeared a few times. The chain joins TRBV14 to TRBJ2-6; no definite D call. The germline V and J ends were trimmed by 3 bases and 2 bases, with 14 bases remaining between them. The CDR3 loop spans 17 amino acids. Germline V gene lookup returns CDR1 SGHDN and CDR2 FVKESK. The CDR3 here is CASSHHSAPAGANVLTF. CDR3 bases: TGTGCCAGCAGCCACCATTCCGCCCCTGCTGGGGCCAACGTCCTGACTTTC.

A few counts support this clonotype. V and J are TRBV19 and TRBJ2-7; D unclear. Germline V gene sequence: CDR1 LNHDA, CDR2 SQIVND (reference sequence). With 6 bases removed from V and 0 bases from J, the gap between germline ends came to 15 bases. This CDR3 has 15 amino acids. CDR3 in amino acids: CASSTGRPSSYEQYF. CDR3 bases: TGTGCCAGTAGCACCGGACGGCCGAGCTCCTACGAGCAGTACTTC.

This clonotype has just a few counts. The chain joins TRBV7-9 to TRBJ2-3; D ambiguous. The CDR3 is made up of 12 amino acids. Between the trimmed V and J ends, which lost 5 bases and 3 bases, there was a span of 6 bases. From germline, CDR1 is SEHNR and CDR2 FQNEAQ (reference sequence). CDR3 nucleotide sequence: TGTGCCAGCAGCACCGGAACAGATACGCAGTATTTT. Translated, it gives CASSTGTDTQYF. The full variable domain, in which reference TRBV7-9 and TRBJ2-3 provide the parts outside the CDR3, is DTGVSQNPRHKITKRGQNVTFRCDPISEHNRLYWYRQTLGQGPEFLTYFQNEAQLEKSRLLSDRFSAERPKGSFSTLEIQRTEQGDSAMYLCASSTGTDTQYFGPGTRLTVL.

The chain has TRBV9 and TRBJ2-3, with 11 bases aligning to TRBD2. There are 16 residues in the CDR3. The ends lost 4 bases at V and 0 bases at J; junction bases unmatched: 4. Germline CDR1 SGDLS, CDR2 YYNGEE. The CDR3 spells CASSMLAGGSTDTQYF. CDR3 sequence (DNA): TGTGCCAGCAGCATGCTAGCGGGGGGCAGCACAGATACGCAGTATTTT.

The rearrangement links TRBV7-6 to TRBJ2-7; TRBD1 matches 7 bases. This CDR3 spans 16 amino acids. With V trimmed by 3 bases and J by 3 bases, 11 bases remained unmatched. Germline-derived CDR1 and CDR2 are SGHVS and FNYEAQ. CDR3 sequence: CASSLITAGTDYEQYF. CDR3 nucleotides: TGTGCCAGCAGCTTGATAACCGCCGGGACAGACTACGAGCAGTACTTC.

This rearrangement joins TRBV12-3 or TRBV12-4 to TRBJ1-1; D is ambiguous. The CDR3 is made up of 11 amino acids. Trimming pared 5 bases from V and 5 bases from J, leaving 6 bases between. CDR3 amino acids: CASSNVTEAFF. CDR3 bases: TGTGCCAGCAGTAACGTTACTGAAGCTTTCTTT.

The V call is TRBV12-5, the J call TRBJ2-7; D is undetermined. Trimming took 3 bases from V and 1 from J, leaving 4 bases between them. This CDR3 has 12 residues. Looked up from germline, CDR1 is LGHNT and CDR2 is FRNRAP. The CDR3 reads CASGFGSYEQYF. CDR3 DNA: TGTGCTAGTGGTTTTGGATCCTACGAGCAGTACTTC.

This rearrangement joins TRBV28 to TRBJ2-7; 11 bases are shared with TRBD2. V lost 1 base to trimming and J lost 4 bases; unmatched junction nucleotides: 3. The CDR3 is 15 residues long. The germline gives CDR1 MDHEN, CDR2 SYDVKM. The CDR3 reads CASSLFRTSGYEQYF. The CDR3, as DNA: TGTGCCAGCAGTTTATTCCGGACTAGCGGGTACGAGCAGTACTTC.

The chain recombines TRBV5-1 with TRBJ1-1, with 9 bases identical to TRBD1. The CDR3 is 14 amino acids. The trim removed 4 bases at V and 6 bases at J, leaving 7 bases unmatched. Germline loops: CDR1 SGHRS, CDR2 YFSETQ. CDR3 nucleotide sequence: TGCGCCAGCAGCCTGACGACAGGGGGGGCTGAAGCTTTCTTT. This encodes CASSLTTGGAEAFF.

This clonotype was counted between two and nine times. The genes are TRBV27 and TRBJ2-7; unclear D gene. The V gene lost 2 bases and the J gene lost 6 bases, with 2 bases spanning the gap. Germline V CDR1 and CDR2: MNHEY, SMNVEV (reference sequence). The CDR3 is made up of 10 amino acids. CDR3 nucleotides: TGTGCCAGCAGTTTACGCGAGCAGTACTTC. It yields the protein CASSLREQYF.

The chain carries TRBV7-9 and TRBJ2-2; D is possibly TRBD1 (5 bases). The CDR3 covers 16 residues. V gave up 5 bases and J gave up 3 bases, with 16 bases separating them. The V gene's germline CDR1 is SEHNR and CDR2 FQNEAQ (reference sequence). The CDR3 DNA sequence: TGTGCCAGCAGCCCAACAGTTGGGGCGTACACCGGGGAGCTGTTTTTT. Amino acid sequence: CASSPTVGAYTGELFF.

The sample holds a few counts of this clonotype. The chain joins TRBV9 to TRBJ1-2; possible D gene TRBD1, 5 bases. Germline loops: CDR1 SGDLS, CDR2 YYNGEE. V was shortened by 5 bases and J by 2 bases, with 19 bases between the two germline ends. The CDR3 runs to 16 residues. The DNA of the CDR3 is TGTGCCAGCAGGGGCGAACGGACATCGCCCAACTATGGCTACACCTTC. As protein: CASRGERTSPNYGYTF. The full variable domain, rest sourced from reference TRBV9 and TRBJ1-2, is DSGVTQTPKHLITATGQRVTLRCSPRSGDLSVYWYQQSLDQGLQFLIQYYNGEERAKGNILERFSAQQFPDLHSELNLSSLELGDSALYFCASRGERTSPNYGYTFGSGTRLTVV.

In this sample, this clonotype turned up a few times. The chain uses TRBV4-3 and TRBJ2-7, with D possibly being TRBD2 (5 bases). Germline V CDR1 and CDR2: LGHNA, YSLEER. V lost 0 bases to trimming and J lost 6 bases, with 12 bases between them. This CDR3 is built from 14 residues. CDR3 region: CASSQESGWGEQYF. The DNA for the CDR3 is TGCGCCAGCAGCCAAGAATCGGGATGGGGCGAGCAGTACTTC.

This clonotype was observed a handful of times. The V call is TRBV29-1, the J call TRBJ2-1; D remains unclear. Trimming shortened V by 4 bases and J by 9 bases, and 16 bases separated the two germline ends. Germline-derived CDR1 and CDR2 are SQVTM and ANQGSEA. The CDR3 is made up of 13 amino acids. In DNA form, the CDR3 reads TGCAGCGTTGTAGGCACGGCCCTAAGTGAGCAGTTCTTC. As protein: CSVVGTALSEQFF.

This clonotype has more than one count but fewer than ten. The chain has TRBV19 and TRBJ2-1; the match to TRBD2 covers 11 bases. J lost 6 bases, V lost 5 bases, and 3 bases had no gene match. The CDR3 has 14 amino acids. Germline V lookup: CDR1 LNHDA, CDR2 SQIVND (reference sequence). CDR3: CASSWTSGPNEQFF. The CDR3, as DNA: TGTGCCAGTAGTTGGACTAGCGGGCCCAATGAGCAGTTCTTC.

The table lists this clonotype with a few counts. V usage is TRBV6-5 and J usage is TRBJ2-3; 9 nucleotides line up with TRBD2. V was pared by 2 bases and J by 1 base, with 7 bases of the junction left unmatched. The CDR3 runs 17 residues. From germline, CDR1 is MNHEY and CDR2 SVGAGI. The CDR3 sequence is CASSYTALAGGTDTQYF. The CDR3, as DNA: TGTGCCAGCAGTTACACCGCTTTAGCGGGGGGCACAGATACGCAGTATTTT.

This clonotype was observed a handful of times. This chain connects TRBV20-1 to TRBJ2-1, with a tentative D call TRBD1 (6 bases). Trimming pared 0 bases from V and 7 bases from J, leaving 16 bases between. The CDR3 runs to 15 residues. Germline CDR1 DFQATT, CDR2 SNEGSKA (reference sequence). DNA of the CDR3: TGCAGTGCTAGAGATCAGAGGACAGAGATAAATGAGCAGTTCTTC. Protein product: CSARDQRTEINEQFF.

J is TRBJ2-1 and V is TRBV6-2 or TRBV6-3; D gene ambiguous. The CDR3 runs to 14 residues. The V end was cut by 3 bases, the J end by 2 bases, with 8 bases between. Germline V CDR1 and CDR2: MNHEY, SVGEGT. CDR3 sequence (DNA): TGTGCCAGCAGTTATGTTGACGCCTACAATGAGCAGTTCTTC. Translation: CASSYVDAYNEQFF.

This chain links TRBV5-5 with TRBJ1-5; a weak D match, TRBD1 (5 bases). CDR3 length: 13 amino acids. Germline CDR1 SGHKS, CDR2 YYEKEE (reference sequence). V was cut by 2 bases and J by 8 bases, with 11 bases left in between. The CDR3 bases are TGTGCCAGCAGCTTAGCGGGACGGGAGCCCCAGCATTTT. Translation gives CASSLAGREPQHF. Supplemented by reference TRBV5-5 and TRBJ1-5, the full variable domain reads DAGVTQSPTHLIKTRGQQVTLRCSPISGHKSVSWYQQVLGQGPQFIFQYYEKEERGRGNFPDRFSARQFPNYSSELNVNALLLGDSALYLCASSLAGREPQHFGDGTRLSIL.

The V call is TRBV6-6, the J call TRBJ2-1; D uncertain. The ends were cut back, 6 bases at V and 7 bases at J, with 7 bases in the middle. Germline-derived CDR1 and CDR2 are MNHNY and SVGAGI (reference sequence). There are 11 residues in the CDR3. The DNA for the CDR3 is TGTGCCAGCAGGTCATTTAATGAGCAGTTCTTC. Translating gives CASRSFNEQFF.

This chain joins TRBV12-3 or TRBV12-4 and TRBJ2-5; no clear D. With 6 bases removed from V and 4 bases from J, the gap between germline ends came to 12 bases. The CDR3 consists of 13 residues. The DNA for the CDR3 is TGTGCCAGCAGCTCGTCACTTGGAGAGACCCAGTACTTC. Protein: CASSSSLGETQYF.